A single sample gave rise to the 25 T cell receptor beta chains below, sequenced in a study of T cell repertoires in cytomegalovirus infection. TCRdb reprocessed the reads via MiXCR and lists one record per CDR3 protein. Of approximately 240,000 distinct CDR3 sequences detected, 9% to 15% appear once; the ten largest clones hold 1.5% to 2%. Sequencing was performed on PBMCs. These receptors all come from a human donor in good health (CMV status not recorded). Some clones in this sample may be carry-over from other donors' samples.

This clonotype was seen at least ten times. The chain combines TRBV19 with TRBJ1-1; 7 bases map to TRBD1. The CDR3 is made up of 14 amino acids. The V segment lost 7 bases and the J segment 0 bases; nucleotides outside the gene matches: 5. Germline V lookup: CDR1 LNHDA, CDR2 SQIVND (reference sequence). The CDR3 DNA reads TGTGCCAGTACCCCGGGACAGATGAACACTGAAGCTTTCTTT. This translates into CASTPGQMNTEAFF.

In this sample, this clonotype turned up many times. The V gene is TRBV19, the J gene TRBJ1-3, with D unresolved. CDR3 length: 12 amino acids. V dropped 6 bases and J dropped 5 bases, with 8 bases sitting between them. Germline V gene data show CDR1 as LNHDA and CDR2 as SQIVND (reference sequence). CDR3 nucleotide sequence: TGTGCCAGTAGAGGGATACGAAACACCATATATTTT. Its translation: CASRGIRNTIYF. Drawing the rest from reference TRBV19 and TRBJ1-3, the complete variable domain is DGGITQSPKYLFRKEGQNVTLSCEQNLNHDAMYWYRQDPGQGLRLIYYSQIVNDFQKGDIAEGYSVSREKKESFPLTVTSAQKNPTAFYLCASRGIRNTIYFGEGSWLTVV.

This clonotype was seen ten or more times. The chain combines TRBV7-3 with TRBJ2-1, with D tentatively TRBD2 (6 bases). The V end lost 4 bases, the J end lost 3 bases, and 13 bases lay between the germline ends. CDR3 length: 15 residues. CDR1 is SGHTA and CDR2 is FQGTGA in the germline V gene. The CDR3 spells CASSSTAGSYNEQFF. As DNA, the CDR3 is TGTGCCAGCAGCTCCACAGCCGGGAGCTACAATGAGCAGTTCTTC.

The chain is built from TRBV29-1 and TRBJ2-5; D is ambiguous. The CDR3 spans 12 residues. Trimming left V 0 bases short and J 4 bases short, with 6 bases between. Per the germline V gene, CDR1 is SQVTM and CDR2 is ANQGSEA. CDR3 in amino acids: CSVEDYGETQYF. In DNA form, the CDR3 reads TGCAGCGTTGAAGATTACGGAGAGACCCAGTACTTC.

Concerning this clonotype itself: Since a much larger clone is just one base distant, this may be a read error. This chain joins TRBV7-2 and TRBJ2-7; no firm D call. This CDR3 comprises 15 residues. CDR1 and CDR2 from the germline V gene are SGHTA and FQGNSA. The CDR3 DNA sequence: TGTGCCAGCAGCTTAGGTGTGGGCAACTCCTACGAGCTGTACTTC. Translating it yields CASSLGVGNSYELYF.

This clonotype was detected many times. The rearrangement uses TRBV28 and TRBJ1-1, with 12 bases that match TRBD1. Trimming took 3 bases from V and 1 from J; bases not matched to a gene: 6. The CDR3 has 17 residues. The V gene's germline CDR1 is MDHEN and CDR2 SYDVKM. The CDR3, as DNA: TGTGCCAGCAGTTTCTCCGGGACAGGGGGCCGGAACACTGAAGCTTTCTTT. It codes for CASSFSGTGGRNTEAFF. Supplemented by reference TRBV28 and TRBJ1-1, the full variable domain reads DVKVTQSSRYLVKRTGEKVFLECVQDMDHENMFWYRQDPGLGLRLIYFSYDVKMKEKGDIPEGYSVSREKKERFSLILESASTNQTSMYLCASSFSGTGGRNTEAFFGQGTRLTVV.

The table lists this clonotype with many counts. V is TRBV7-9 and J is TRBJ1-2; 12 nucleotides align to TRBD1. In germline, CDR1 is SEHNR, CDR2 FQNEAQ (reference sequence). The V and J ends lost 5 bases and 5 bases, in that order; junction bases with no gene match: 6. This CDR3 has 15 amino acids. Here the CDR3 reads CASSAGQGAIYGYTF. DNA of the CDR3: TGTGCCAGCAGCGCGGGACAGGGGGCGATATATGGCTACACCTTC.

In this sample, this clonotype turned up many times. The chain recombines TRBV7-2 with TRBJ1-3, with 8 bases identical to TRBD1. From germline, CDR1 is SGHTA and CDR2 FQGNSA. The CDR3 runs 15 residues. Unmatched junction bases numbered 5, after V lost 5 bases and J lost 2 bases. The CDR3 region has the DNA TGTGCCAGCAGCCGCGACAGGGGCCCTGGAAACACCATATATTTT. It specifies CASSRDRGPGNTIYF.

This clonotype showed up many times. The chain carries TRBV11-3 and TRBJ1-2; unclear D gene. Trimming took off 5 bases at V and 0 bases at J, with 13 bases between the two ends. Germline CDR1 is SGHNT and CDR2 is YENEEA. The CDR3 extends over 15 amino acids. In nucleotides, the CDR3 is TGTGCCAGCAGCCCTGGAGACCCAGCTAACTATGGCTACACCTTC. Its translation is CASSPGDPANYGYTF.

CDR3 region: CSVRPPGGANTGELFF. The CDR3 DNA sequence: TGCAGCGTCCGTCCACCAGGGGGCGCGAACACCGGGGAGCTGTTTTTT. The chain couples TRBV29-1 to TRBJ2-2; 8 positions agree with TRBD1. Germline V gene data show CDR1 as SQVTM and CDR2 as ANQGSEA. This CDR3 has 16 residues. J was trimmed by 0 bases and V by 6 bases; bases with no gene match: 9.

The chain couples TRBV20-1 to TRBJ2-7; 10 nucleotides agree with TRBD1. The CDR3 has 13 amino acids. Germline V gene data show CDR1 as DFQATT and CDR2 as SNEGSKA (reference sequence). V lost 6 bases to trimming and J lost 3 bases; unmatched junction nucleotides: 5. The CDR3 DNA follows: TGCAGTGCGCAAGGGACAGGGGTCTACGAGCAGTACTTC. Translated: CSAQGTGVYEQYF.

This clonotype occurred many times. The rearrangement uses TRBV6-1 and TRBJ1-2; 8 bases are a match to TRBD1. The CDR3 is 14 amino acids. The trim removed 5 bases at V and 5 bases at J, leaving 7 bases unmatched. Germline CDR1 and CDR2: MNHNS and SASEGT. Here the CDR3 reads CASSPGTGLYGYTF. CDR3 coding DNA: TGTGCCAGCAGTCCAGGGACAGGCCTATATGGCTACACCTTC.

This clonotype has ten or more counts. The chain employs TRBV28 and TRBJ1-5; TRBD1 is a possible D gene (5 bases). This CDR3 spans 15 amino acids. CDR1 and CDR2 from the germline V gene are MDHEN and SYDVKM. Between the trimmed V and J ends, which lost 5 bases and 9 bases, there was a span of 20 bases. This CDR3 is CASSPPHGGLSPQHF. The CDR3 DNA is TGTGCCAGCAGTCCCCCCCACGGGGGATTGTCGCCCCAGCATTTT.

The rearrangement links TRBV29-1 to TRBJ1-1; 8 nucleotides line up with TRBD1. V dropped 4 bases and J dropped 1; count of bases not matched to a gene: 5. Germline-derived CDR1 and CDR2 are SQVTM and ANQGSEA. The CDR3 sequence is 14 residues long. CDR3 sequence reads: CSVGDRLPNTEAFF. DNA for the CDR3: TGCAGCGTTGGGGACAGGCTCCCGAACACTGAAGCTTTCTTT.

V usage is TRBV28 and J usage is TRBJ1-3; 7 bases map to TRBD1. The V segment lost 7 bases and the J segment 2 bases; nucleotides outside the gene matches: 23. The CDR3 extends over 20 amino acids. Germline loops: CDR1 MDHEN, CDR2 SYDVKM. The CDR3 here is CASTPRDRKKLWFPGNTIYF. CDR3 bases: TGTGCCAGCACCCCCCGGGACAGAAAAAAGCTCTGGTTTCCTGGAAACACCATATATTTT.

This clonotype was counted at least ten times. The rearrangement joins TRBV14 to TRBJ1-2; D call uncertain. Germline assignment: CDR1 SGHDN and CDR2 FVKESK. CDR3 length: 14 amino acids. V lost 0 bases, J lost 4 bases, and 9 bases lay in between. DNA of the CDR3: TGTGCCAGCAGCCAAGATCGGGGTGCCTATGGCTACACCTTC. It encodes CASSQDRGAYGYTF.

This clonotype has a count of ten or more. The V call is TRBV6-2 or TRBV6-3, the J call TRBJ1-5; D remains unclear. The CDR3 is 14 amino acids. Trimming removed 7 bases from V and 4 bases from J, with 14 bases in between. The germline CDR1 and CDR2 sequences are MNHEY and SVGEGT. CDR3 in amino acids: CASTLGLTNQPQHF. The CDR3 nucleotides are TGTGCCAGCACCCTAGGACTGACTAATCAGCCCCAGCATTTT.

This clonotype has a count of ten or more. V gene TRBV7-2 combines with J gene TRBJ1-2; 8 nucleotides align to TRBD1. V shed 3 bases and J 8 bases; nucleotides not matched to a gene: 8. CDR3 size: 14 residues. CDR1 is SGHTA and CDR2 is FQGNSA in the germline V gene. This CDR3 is CASSFQRQGNGYTF. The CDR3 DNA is TGTGCCAGCAGCTTCCAAAGACAGGGGAACGGCTACACCTTC.

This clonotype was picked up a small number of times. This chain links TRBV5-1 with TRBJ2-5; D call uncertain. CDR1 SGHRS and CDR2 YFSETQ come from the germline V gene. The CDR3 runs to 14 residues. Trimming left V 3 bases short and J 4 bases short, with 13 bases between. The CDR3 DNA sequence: TGCGCCAGCAGCTCAGAAATCCCGGGAGAGACCCAGTACTTC. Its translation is CASSSEIPGETQYF.

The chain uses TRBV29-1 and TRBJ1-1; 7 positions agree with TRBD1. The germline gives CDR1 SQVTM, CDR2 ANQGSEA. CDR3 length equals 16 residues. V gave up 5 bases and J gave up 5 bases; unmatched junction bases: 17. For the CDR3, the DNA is TGCAGCGTTCGAGGGGACAGTGGGGGCTCGGAAACTGAAGCTTTCTTT. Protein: CSVRGDSGGSETEAFF.

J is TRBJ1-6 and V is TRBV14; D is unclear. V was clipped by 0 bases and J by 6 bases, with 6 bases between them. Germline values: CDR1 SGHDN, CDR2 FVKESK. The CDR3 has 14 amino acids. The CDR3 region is CASSQDLGNSPLHF. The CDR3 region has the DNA TGTGCCAGCAGCCAAGATCTGGGTAATTCACCCCTCCACTTT.

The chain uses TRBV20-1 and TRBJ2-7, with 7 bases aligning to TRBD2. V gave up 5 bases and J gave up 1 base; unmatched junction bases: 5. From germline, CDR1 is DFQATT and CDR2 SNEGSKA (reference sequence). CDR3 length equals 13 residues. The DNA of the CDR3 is TGCAGTGCTGAGCCTAGCGGATCCTACGAGCAGTACTTC. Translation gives CSAEPSGSYEQYF.

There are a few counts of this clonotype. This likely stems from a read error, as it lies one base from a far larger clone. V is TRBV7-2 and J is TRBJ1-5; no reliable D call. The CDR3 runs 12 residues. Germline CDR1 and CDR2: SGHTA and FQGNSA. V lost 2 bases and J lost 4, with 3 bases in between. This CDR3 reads CASSLFNQPQHF. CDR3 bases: TGTGCCAGCAGCTTATTTAATCAGCCCCAGCATTTT.

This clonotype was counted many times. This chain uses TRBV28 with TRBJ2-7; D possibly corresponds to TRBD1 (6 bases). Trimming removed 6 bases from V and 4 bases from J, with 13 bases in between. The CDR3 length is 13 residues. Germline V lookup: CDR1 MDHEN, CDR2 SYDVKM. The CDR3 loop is CASRPSTGYEQYF. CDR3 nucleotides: TGTGCCAGCAGACCTTCGACAGGATACGAGCAGTACTTC.

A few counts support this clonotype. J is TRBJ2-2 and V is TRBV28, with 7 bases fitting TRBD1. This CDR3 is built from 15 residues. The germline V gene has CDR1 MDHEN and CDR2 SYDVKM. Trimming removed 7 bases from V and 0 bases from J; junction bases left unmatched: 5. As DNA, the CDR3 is TGTGCCAGCAAAGGGCAGGGGGCGAACACCGGGGAGCTGTTTTTT. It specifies CASKGQGANTGELFF.